This T cell receptor beta chain appears in the sequencing data of a study of spatial heterogeneity in lung cancer. This clonotype is medium-sized. This CDR3 comprises 11 residues. Germline-derived CDR1 and CDR2 are MNHEY and SVGEGT. V was shortened by 10 bases and J by 4 bases, with 8 bases between the two germline ends. As for time point: sample taken at primary tumor resection. Patients with untreated early-stage non-small cell lung cancer, numbering more than 55, were the donors. Without sorting, whole RNA was sequenced from tumor, nontumor lung or frozen PBMC. A unique molecular identifier was carried by every single TCR cDNA molecule. One entry per CDR3 protein, called by TCRdb with MiXCR from the 5' RACE reads. The table lists thousands of distinct CDR3 sequences, nearly 3% of them singletons.

The chain links TRBV6-2 or TRBV6-3 to TRBJ1-3; D call uncertain. The sequenced sample was normal lung tissue next to the tumor, obtained at surgery. This clonotype originated in a female donor with early-stage non-small cell lung cancer. CDR3 coding DNA: TGTGCCATGTCAAGCGGAAACACCATATATTTT. Protein: CAMSSGNTIYF.